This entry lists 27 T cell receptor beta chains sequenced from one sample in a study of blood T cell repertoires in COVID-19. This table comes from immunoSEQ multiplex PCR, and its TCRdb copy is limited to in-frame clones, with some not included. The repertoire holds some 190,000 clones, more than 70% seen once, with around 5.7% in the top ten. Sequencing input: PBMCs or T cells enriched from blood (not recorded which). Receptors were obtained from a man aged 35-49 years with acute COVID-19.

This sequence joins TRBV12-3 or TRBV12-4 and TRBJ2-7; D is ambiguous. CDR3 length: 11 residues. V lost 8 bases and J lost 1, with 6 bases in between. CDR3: CASGRSYEQYF. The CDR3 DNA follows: TGTGCCAGCGGGCGTTCCTACGAGCAGTACTTC.

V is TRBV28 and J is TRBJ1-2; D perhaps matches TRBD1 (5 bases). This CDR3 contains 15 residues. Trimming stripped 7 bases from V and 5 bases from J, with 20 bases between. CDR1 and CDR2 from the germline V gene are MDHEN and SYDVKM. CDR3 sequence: CASTKWEVRAYGYTF. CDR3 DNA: TGTGCCAGCACCAAATGGGAGGTCAGGGCATATGGCTACACCTTC.

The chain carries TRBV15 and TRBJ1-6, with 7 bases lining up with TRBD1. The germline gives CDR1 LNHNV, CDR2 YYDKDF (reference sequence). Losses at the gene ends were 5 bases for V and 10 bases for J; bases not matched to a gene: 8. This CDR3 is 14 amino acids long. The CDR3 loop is CATSGRQGTSPLHF. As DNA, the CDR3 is TGTGCCACCAGCGGTCGACAGGGTACGTCACCCCTCCACTTT. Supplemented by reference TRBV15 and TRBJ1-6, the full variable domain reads DAMVIQNPRYQVTQFGKPVTLSCSQTLNHNVMYWYQQKSSQAPKLLFHYYDKDFNNEADTPDNFQSRRPNTSFCFLDIRSPGLGDTAMYLCATSGRQGTSPLHFGNGTRLTVT.

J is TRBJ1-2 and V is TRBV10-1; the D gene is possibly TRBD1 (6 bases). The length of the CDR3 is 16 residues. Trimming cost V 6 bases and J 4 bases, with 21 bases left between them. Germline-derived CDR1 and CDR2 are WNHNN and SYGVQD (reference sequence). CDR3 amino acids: CASREERGSPGYGYTF. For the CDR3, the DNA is TGCGCCAGCAGGGAGGAGAGGGGGAGCCCAGGCTATGGCTACACCTTC.

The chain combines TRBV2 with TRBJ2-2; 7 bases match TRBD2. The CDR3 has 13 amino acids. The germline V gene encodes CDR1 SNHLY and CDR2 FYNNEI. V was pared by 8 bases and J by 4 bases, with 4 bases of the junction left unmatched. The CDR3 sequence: CASLAEATGELFF. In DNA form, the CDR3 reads TGTGCCAGCCTAGCGGAGGCCACCGGGGAGCTGTTTTTT.

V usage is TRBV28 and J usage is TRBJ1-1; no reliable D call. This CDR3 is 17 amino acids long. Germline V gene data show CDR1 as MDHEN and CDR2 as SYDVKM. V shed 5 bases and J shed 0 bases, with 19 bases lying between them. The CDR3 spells CASSPAQGRSMNTEAFF. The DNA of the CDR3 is TGTGCCAGCAGTCCGGCACAAGGGAGGAGCATGAACACTGAAGCTTTCTTT.

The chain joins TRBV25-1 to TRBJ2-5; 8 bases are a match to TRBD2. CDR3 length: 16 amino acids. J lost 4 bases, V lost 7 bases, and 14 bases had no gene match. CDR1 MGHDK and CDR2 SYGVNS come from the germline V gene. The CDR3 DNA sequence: TGTGCCAGCATTCCGCGGGAGGATCCCGAGATAGAGACCCAGTACTTC. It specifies CASIPREDPEIETQYF. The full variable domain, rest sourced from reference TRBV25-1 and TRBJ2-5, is EADIYQTPRYLVIGTGKKITLECSQTMGHDKMYWYQQDPGMELHLIHYSYGVNSTEKGDLSSESTVSRIRTEHFPLTLESARPSHTSQYLCASIPREDPEIETQYFGPGTRLLVL.

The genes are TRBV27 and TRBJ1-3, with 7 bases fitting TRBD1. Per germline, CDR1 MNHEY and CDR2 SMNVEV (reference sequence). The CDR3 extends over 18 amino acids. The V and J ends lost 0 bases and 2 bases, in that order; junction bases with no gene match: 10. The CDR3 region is CASSLSPKTGTTGNTIYF. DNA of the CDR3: TGTGCCAGCAGTTTATCCCCAAAGACAGGGACGACTGGAAACACCATATATTTT.

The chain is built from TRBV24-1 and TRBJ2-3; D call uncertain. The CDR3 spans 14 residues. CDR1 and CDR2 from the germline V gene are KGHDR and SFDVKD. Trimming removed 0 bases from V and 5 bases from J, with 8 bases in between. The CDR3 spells CATSDLWAGDTQYF. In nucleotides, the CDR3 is TGTGCCACCAGTGATTTGTGGGCAGGAGATACGCAGTATTTT.

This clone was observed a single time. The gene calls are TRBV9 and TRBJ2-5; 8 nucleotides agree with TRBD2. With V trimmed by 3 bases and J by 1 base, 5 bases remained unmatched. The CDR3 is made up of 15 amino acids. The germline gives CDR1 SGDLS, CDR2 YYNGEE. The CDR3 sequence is CASSESGSPQETQYF. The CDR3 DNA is TGTGCCAGCAGCGAAAGCGGGAGTCCCCAAGAGACCCAGTACTTC.

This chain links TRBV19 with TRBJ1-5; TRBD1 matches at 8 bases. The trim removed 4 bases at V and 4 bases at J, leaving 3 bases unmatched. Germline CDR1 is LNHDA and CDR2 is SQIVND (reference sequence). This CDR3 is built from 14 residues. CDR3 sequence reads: CASSTQGGNQPQHF. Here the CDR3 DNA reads TGTGCCAGTAGTACACAGGGGGGAAATCAGCCCCAGCATTTT.

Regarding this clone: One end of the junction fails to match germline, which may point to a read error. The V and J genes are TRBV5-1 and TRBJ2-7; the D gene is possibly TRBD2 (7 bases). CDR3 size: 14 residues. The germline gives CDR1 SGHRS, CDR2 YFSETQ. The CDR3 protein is CASTLEGGGGRQYF. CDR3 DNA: TGCGCCAGCACCTTGGAGGGAGGGGGAGGTCGGCAGTACTTC.

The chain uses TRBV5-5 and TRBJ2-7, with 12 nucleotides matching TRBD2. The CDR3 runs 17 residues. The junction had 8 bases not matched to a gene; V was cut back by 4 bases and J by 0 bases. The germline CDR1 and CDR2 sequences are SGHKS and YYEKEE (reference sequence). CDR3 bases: TGTGCCAGCAGCATAGAACTAGCGGGAGGACTCTCCTACGAGCAGTACTTC. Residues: CASSIELAGGLSYEQYF.

The CDR3 coding sequence is TGTGCCAGCAGCTTGGACTACTTCACTGAGCAGTTCTTC. Amino acids: CASSLDYFTEQFF. This sequence joins TRBV9 and TRBJ2-1, with D possibly matching TRBD2 (6 bases). The CDR3 totals 13 residues. The germline V and J ends were trimmed by 4 bases and 9 bases, with 14 bases remaining between them. From germline, CDR1 is SGDLS and CDR2 YYNGEE.

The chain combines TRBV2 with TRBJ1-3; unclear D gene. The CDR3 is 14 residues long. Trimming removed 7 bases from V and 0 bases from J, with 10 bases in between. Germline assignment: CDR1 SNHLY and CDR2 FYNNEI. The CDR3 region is CASNRGLSGNTIYF. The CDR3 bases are TGTGCCAGCAATCGAGGGCTCTCTGGAAACACCATATATTTT.

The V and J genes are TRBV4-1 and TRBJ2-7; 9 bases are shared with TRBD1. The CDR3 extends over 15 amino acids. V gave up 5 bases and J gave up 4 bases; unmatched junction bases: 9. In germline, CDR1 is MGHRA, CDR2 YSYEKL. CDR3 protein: CASSKTGGAQYEQYF. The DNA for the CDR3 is TGCGCCAGCAGCAAAACAGGGGGCGCGCAGTACGAGCAGTACTTC.

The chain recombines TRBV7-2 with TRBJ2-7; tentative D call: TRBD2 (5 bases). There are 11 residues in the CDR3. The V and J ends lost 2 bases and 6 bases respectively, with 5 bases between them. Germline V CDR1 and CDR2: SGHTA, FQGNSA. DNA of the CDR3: TGTGCCAGCAGCTTAACTAGCGAGCAGTACTTC. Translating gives CASSLTSEQYF.

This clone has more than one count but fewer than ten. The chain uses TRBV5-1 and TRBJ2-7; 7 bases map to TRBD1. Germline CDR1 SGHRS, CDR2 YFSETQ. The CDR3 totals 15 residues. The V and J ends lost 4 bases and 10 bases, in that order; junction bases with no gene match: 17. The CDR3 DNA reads TGCGCCAGCAGCGGACAGGACAATCTCCTACGAGAACAGTACTTC. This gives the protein CASSGQDNLLREQYF.

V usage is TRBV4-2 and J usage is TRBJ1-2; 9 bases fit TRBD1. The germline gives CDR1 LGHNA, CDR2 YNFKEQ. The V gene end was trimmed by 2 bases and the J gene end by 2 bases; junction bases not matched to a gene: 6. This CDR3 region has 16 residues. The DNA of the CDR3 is TGTGCCAGCAGCCAATCACCAGGGACAGGGAACTATGGCTACACCTTC. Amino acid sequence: CASSQSPGTGNYGYTF.

The CDR3 loop reads CASSEAGVTDTQYF. The CDR3 DNA sequence: TGTGCCAGCAGTGAAGCGGGAGTCACAGATACGCAGTATTTT. J is TRBJ2-3 and V is TRBV6-1, with TRBD2 as a possible D gene (5 bases). Looked up from germline, CDR1 is MNHNS and CDR2 is SASEGT. The CDR3 contains 14 residues. The V end was cut by 0 bases, the J end by 2 bases, with 6 bases between.

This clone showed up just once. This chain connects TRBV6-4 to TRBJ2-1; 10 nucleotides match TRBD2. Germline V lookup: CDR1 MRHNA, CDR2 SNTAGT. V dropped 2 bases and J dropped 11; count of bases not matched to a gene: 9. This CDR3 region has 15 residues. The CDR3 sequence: CASSDGLADTRQQFF. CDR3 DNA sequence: TGTGCCAGCAGTGACGGACTAGCGGATACCCGCCAGCAGTTCTTC.

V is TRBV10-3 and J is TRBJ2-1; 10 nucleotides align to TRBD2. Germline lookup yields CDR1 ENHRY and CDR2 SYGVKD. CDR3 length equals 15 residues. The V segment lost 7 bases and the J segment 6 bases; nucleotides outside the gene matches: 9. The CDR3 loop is CAIKPASGRGNEQFF. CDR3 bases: TGTGCCATCAAGCCGGCTAGCGGGAGAGGCAATGAGCAGTTCTTC.

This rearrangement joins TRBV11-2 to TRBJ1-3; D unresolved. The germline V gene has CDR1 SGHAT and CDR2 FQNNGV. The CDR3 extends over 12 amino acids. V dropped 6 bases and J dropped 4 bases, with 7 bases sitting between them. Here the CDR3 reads CASSNEGNTIYF. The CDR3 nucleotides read TGTGCCAGCAGTAACGAGGGAAACACCATATATTTT.

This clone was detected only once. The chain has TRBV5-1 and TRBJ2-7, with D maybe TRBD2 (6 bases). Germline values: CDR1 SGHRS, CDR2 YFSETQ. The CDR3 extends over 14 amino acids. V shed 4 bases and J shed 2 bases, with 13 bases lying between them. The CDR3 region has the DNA TGCGCCAGCAGCCCCGGGGACTCCACCTACGAGCAGTACTTC. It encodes CASSPGDSTYEQYF.

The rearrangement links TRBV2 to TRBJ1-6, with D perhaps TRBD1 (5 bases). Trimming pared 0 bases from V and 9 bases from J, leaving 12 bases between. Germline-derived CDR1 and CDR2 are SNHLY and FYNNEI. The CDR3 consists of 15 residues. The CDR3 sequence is CASSEAQGMGSPLHF. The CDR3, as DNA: TGTGCCAGCAGTGAAGCGCAGGGCATGGGTTCACCCCTCCACTTT.

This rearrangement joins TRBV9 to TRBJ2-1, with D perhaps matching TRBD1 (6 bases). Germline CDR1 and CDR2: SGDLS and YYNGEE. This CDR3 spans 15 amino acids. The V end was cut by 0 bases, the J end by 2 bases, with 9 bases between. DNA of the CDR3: TGTGCCAGCAGCGTAGGTGGGGGCCCCTACAATGAGCAGTTCTTC. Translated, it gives CASSVGGGPYNEQFF.

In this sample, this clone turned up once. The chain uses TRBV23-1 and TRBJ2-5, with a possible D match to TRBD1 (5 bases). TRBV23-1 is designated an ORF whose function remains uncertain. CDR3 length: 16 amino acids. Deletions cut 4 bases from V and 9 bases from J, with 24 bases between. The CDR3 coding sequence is TGCGCCAGCAGTCTTCGAGCGAAAGGGCGAAAGGGGTCCCAGTACTTC. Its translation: CASSLRAKGRKGSQYF.